The source of this T cell receptor (beta chain) is a study of OX40 agonist ivuxolimab in advanced cancers. Study findings and constraints: Clonal expansion by week 6 occurred in CD4+ and CD8+ blood T cells (at 0.1 to 3.0 mg/kg). On average, CD8+ T cells showed a greater number of expanded clones than CD4+.

This CDR3 contains 11 residues. The ends were cut back, 6 bases at V and 3 bases at J, with 6 bases in the middle. Germline lookup yields CDR1 MNHNY and CDR2 SVGAGI (reference sequence). As to this clone: Its specificity is not known.

Systemic immunosuppression or autoimmune disease history was grounds to exclude patients. Peripheral blood came from all dose cohorts at three timepoints. Profiled with immunoSEQ multiplex PCR; TCRdb holds only in-frame clones, not every one. This repertoire shows more than 60,000 clones, around 94% found once; its top ten account for less than 20%. The source of this sequence is an adult with an advanced solid tumor such as melanoma, head and neck, liver or kidney cancer. The sequencing used CD4+ or CD8+ T cells sorted from blood, collected in a trial of the OX40 agonist ivuxolimab. The V and J genes are TRBV6-6 and TRBJ2-7; a possible D gene is TRBD2 (6 bases). CDR3 in DNA: TGTGCCAGCAGGGACTACTACGAGCAGTACTTC. Translated: CASRDYYEQYF.